A selection of T cell receptor beta chains follows, all from one sample in a study of T-cell memory formation after mild COVID-19. TCRdb reprocessed the 5' RACE reads with MiXCR, giving one entry per CDR3 protein. The repertoire consists of about 400,000 distinct CDR3 sequences, with 16% occurring once and the leading ten covering under 25%. The sequenced sample consisted of PBMCs or a T cell subset sorted from them (not recorded which). The receptors were gathered from a man younger than 35 who had mild COVID-19 (a few samples of this study predate the infection). Cell type and time point are not known. CDR3s include the opening cysteine and the closing phenylalanine or tryptophan. A D gene is named only where the DNA matches it firmly. Clone size is not always given. Where it is, it says once, few, many or a class for expanded clones.

V gene	clone size	D gene	J gene	CDR3 DNA	CDR3 protein
TRBV20-1	few	-	TRBJ1-5	TGCAGTGCTAGTGGTGGTGAGCAGCCCCAGCATTTT	CSASGGEQPQHF
TRBV18	-	TRBD1	TRBJ1-1	TGTGCCAGCTCACCACGAATAGAACAGGGGTCAAGCACTGAAGCTTTCTTT	CASSPRIEQGSSTEAFF
TRBV30	-	TRBD1	TRBJ2-2	TGTGCCTGGAGTCCGAAAGGGGACAGGGGAACCGGGGAGCTGTTTTTT	CAWSPKGDRGTGELFF
TRBV15	-	-	TRBJ1-2	TGTGCCACCAGCAGAGAGTCTGGGGTGCGAGGCTACACCTTC	CATSRESGVRGYTF
TRBV28	few	-	TRBJ1-1	TGTGCCAGCAGTTTACCTGCGGGGGTCTTGAACACTGAAGCTTTCTTT	CASSLPAGVLNTEAFF
TRBV27	-	TRBD1	TRBJ1-1	TGTGCCAGCAGTACGGGGACAGGGATCCTTAACACTGAAGCTTTCTTT	CASSTGTGILNTEAFF
TRBV4-3	few	-	TRBJ2-7	TGCGCCAGCAGCCACTCCTCGGTAGGGCCTGGCTACGAGCAGTACTTC	CASSHSSVGPGYEQYF
TRBV5-1	-	TRBD1	TRBJ1-1	TGCGCCAGCAGCCAAGGGACAGCCAACACTGGAGCTTTCTTT	CASSQGTANTGAFF
TRBV7-9	-	-	TRBJ2-1	TGTGCCAGCAGCACTCAGCAAGGATACAATGAGCAGTTCTTC	CASSTQQGYNEQFF
TRBV12-3/TRBV12-4	few	TRBD1	TRBJ1-2	TGTGCCAGCAGTTTCCGGACAGGATATAACTATGGCTACACCTTC	CASSFRTGYNYGYTF
TRBV4-1	many	TRBD1	TRBJ2-1	TGCGCCAGCAGCCAAGATGGGGACAGGGCAAACTTC	CASSQDGDRANF
TRBV7-3	-	TRBD2	TRBJ2-2	TGTGCCAGCAGCTTAAGTAGCGGGGGCACCGGGGAGCTGTTTTTT	CASSLSSGGTGELFF
TRBV7-8	-	-	TRBJ2-3	TGTGCCAGCAGCGCAACAGGAGGCCTCAGCACAGATACGCAGTATTTT	CASSATGGLSTDTQYF
TRBV7-2	few	-	TRBJ1-4	TGTGCCAGCAGCTTAGTCTCAGGAAATGAAAAACTGTTTTTT	CASSLVSGNEKLFF
TRBV3-1	few	TRBD1	TRBJ2-1	TGTGCCAGCGGGACAGGGGGCCGTCTACCCCATGAGCAGTTCTTC	CASGTGGRLPHEQFF
TRBV20-1	few	TRBD1	TRBJ2-3	TGCAGTGCTTACATTACGACAGGGTCTCTTGGAGATACGCAGTATTTT	CSAYITTGSLGDTQYF
TRBV30	-	-	TRBJ2-1	TGTGCCTGGAGTGTACGGGCCCCTGCCCCGCAGTTCTTC	CAWSVRAPAPQFF
TRBV7-9	-	TRBD1	TRBJ2-5	TGTGCCAGCAGCTTGGTGACAGGGGGCGTTGAGACCCAGTACTTC	CASSLVTGGVETQYF
TRBV7-3	few	TRBD1	TRBJ2-3	TGTGCCAGCAGCCCCGGGACAGGGATGGGCACAGATACGCAGTATTTT	CASSPGTGMGTDTQYF
TRBV4-1	few	TRBD2	TRBJ2-5	TGCGCCAGCAGCCAAGAACTAGCTGGCGGGGGGGCCGAGGAGACCCAGTACTTC	CASSQELAGGGAEETQYF
TRBV28	-	-	TRBJ2-5	TGTGAAGCGGGGCAGGGGCAAGAGACCCAGTACTTC	CEAGQGQETQYF
TRBV4-2	few	-	TRBJ1-2	TGTGCCAGCAGCCAAGAATCGTGGACAGATTACACCTTC	CASSQESWTDYTF
TRBV6-2/TRBV6-3	-	-	TRBJ2-5	TGTGCCAGCAGTTACAGCGCGGGGATAGGAGAGACCCAGTACTTC	CASSYSAGIGETQYF
TRBV7-2	few	-	TRBJ1-4	TGTGCCAGCAGCCTCCGGGACACCTTCGCGGGTGAAAAACTGTTTTTT	CASSLRDTFAGEKLFF
TRBV27	few	TRBD1	TRBJ2-3	TGTGCCAGCAGTGGACAGGGAGCAGATACGCAGTATTTT	CASSGQGADTQYF
TRBV5-1	few	-	TRBJ2-4	TGCGCCAGCACGGAGGGGGCGGCCCAAAACATTCAGTACTTC	CASTEGAAQNIQYF
TRBV27	few	-	TRBJ2-1	TGTGCCAGCAGTTTATCTTGGGGAGACGAGCAGTTCTTC	CASSLSWGDEQFF
TRBV10-3	-	-	TRBJ1-5	TGTGCCATCAGTGAGGTCTCAGGGGGCAATCAGCCCCAGCATTTT	CAISEVSGGNQPQHF
TRBV7-2	-	TRBD2	TRBJ2-5	TGTGCCAGCAGCCCAACACGGACTAGCGGGGGGTACCAAGAGACCCAGTACTTC	CASSPTRTSGGYQETQYF
TRBV6-5	-	-	TRBJ2-2	TGTGCCAGCAGTTACTCGGGGGTGGGCGGGGAGCTGTTTTTT	CASSYSGVGGELFF
TRBV14	few	-	TRBJ1-1	TGTGCCAGCAGCCAAATCGGCAACACTGAAGCTTTCTTT	CASSQIGNTEAFF
TRBV4-2	-	-	TRBJ1-1	TGTGCCAGCAGCCAAGAAGGCTCTCTCTTCCAGGGGAGCACTGAAGCTTTCTTT	CASSQEGSLFQGSTEAFF
TRBV10-2	few	-	TRBJ2-1	TGCGCCAGCAGTTTAGCGGAGCAGTTCTTC	CASSLAEQFF
TRBV28	-	-	TRBJ2-3	TGTGCCAGCAGTTTAAGACTTGGCACAGATACGCAGTATTTT	CASSLRLGTDTQYF
TRBV7-2	-	TRBD1	TRBJ2-7	TGTGCCAGCAGTAGGGACAGGGTCTTCGAGCAGTACTTC	CASSRDRVFEQYF
TRBV4-3	-	-	TRBJ1-1	TGCGCCAGCAGTATTGAGATGAACACTGAAGCTTTCTTT	CASSIEMNTEAFF
TRBV5-1	many	-	TRBJ2-2	TGCGCCAGCAGCTTGGTTTCAGGGGACACCGGGGAGCTGTTTTTT	CASSLVSGDTGELFF
TRBV18	-	-	TRBJ1-2	TGTGCCAGCTCACAGGACAGTACGGTGGGCTACACCTTC	CASSQDSTVGYTF
TRBV5-1	few	-	TRBJ1-5	TGCGCCAGCAGCTTGATCGGGGGCGGTAATCAGCCCCAGCATTTT	CASSLIGGGNQPQHF
TRBV5-6	few	TRBD2	TRBJ2-1	TGTGCCAGCAATCCGCTACGCGGGAGAGGATACAATGAGCAGTTCTTC	CASNPLRGRGYNEQFF
TRBV12-3/TRBV12-4	many	-	TRBJ2-7	TGTGCCAGCAGTCCCGGTGTCGCAGGGGAGCAGTACTTC	CASSPGVAGEQYF
TRBV6-1	-	TRBD1	TRBJ2-7	TGTGCCAGCAGTGGGGACTCTCGGGACAGGGGATTTAGCTACGAGCAGTACTTC	CASSGDSRDRGFSYEQYF
TRBV9	few	TRBD2	TRBJ2-5	TGTGCCAGCAGCGTTAGCGGGAGCCCAGAGACCCAGTACTTC	CASSVSGSPETQYF
TRBV7-9	few	TRBD1	TRBJ1-4	TGTGCCAGCAGTCGAGGGACAGGGGAAACTTCTCGGGAAAAACTGTTTTTT	CASSRGTGETSREKLFF
TRBV7-3	few	TRBD1	TRBJ2-5	TGTGCCAGCAGCCCCGGACAGGGAGGGACCCAGTACTTC	CASSPGQGGTQYF
TRBV7-2	-	-	TRBJ2-4	-	CASSSRVGPGSSRYF
TRBV5-6	-	-	TRBJ2-7	TGTGCCAGCAGCGACGGAGGGGAAGAGTTCAACGAGCAGTACTTC	CASSDGGEEFNEQYF